This entry concerns a single T cell receptor beta chain. This clonotype was observed at least ten times. Its target antigen remains unknown. One base away there is no much larger clone; base qualities are not given. The TCR beta CDR3 regions were amplified from RNA transcripts. For the first round of RT-PCR on the TCR CDR3, the HTBI primer set was used together with the Qiagen OneStep RT-PCR kit. Libraries were constructed in a second round of multiplex PCR, after which size selection and purification were performed. Libraries were sequenced paired-end with 100 bp reads on an Illumina HiSeq2000. Regarding the original processing steps: SOAPnuke was used to process the raw data, throwing out any read that contained adapters or uncalled bases, had a mean Phred below 15, or lacked an exact constant-primer or identifier match. High-quality paired reads were merged using COPE v1.2.5, and each unique nucleotide sequence was defined as a clonotype. Clonotypes were aligned to IMGT TRBV, TRBD and TRBJ reference segments using MiTCR v1.1. Only V-J combinations with frequency above 0.0001, covering about 99% of repertoires, were analysed. A TCS score was defined as the ratio of F50 (clonal expansion) to E x V (chaos), with BLOSUM62-based TCRdist applied between CDR3 peptides within each V-J. Welch's t-statistics and random forest reduced 450 to 600 V-J features to fewer than 15, which were used in a naive Bayes classifier (R e1071). Through fastp at Q25 and MiXCR, TCRdb rebuilt clones from the public reads, retaining in-frame beta chains. Records with the same CDR3 protein are collapsed into one entry carrying the most frequent genes and DNA. TCRdb assigned the V and J calls; the authors' analysis was not used. For this sample there are around 420,000 distinct CDR3 sequences; roughly 14% appear just once. Clones ranked in the top ten supply over 12% of the sample.

Including the terminal cysteine and phenylalanine, the CDR3 comprises 17 residues. Only the CDR3 DNA is retained, 51 bases long and in frame from the first base. Via the germline V gene (reference sequence), CDR1 is DFQATT and CDR2 SNEGSKA. V and J lose 0 bases and 3 bases, and a span of 19 bases separates them. Stable Graves' hyperthyroidism was defined as the absence of progression to ophthalmopathy over 18 months of follow-up. Hyperthyroidism patients were newly diagnosed, with disease duration under 2 months, and aged 18 to 65 years. Exclusion was applied to patients with uncontrolled infections, other autoimmune diseases, pregnancy or lactation. Diagnoses relied on clinical symptoms, serum thyroxine and TRAb, thyroid ultrasound and orbital computed tomography. PBMCs were isolated from more than 9 ml of fresh peripheral blood by Ficoll-Paque density gradient centrifugation. Total RNA was extracted with Trizol reagent, and quality was checked on an Agilent 2100 Bioanalyzer.

This record comes from a study of T cells in Graves' hyperthyroidism and ophthalmopathy (dated by TCRdb to between 2019 and 2020). Context from the whole study: Peripheral blood samples were taken at initial diagnosis, before any treatment was given. TCR V-J signatures able to tell the groups apart were searched for in a discovery cohort of 90 to 100 patients, of whom more than 40 had Graves' ophthalmopathy and roughly 57 had stable Graves' hyperthyroidism. The paper describes TCR Vbeta CDR3 sequencing of around 130 peripheral blood samples, made up of some 40 ophthalmopathy patients, 70 to 75 hyperthyroidism patients and roughly 17 progressor patients. Whether ophthalmopathy could be predicted prospectively was tested in an independent validation cohort made up of approximately 19 hyperthyroidism patients plus 17 patients who later progressed to ophthalmopathy. Following sampling, methimazole starting at 30 mg daily was given to hyperthyroidism patients, and high-dose intravenous methylprednisolone was given to ophthalmopathy patients. The approximately 90 discovery patients were randomly split 7:3 into training and test sets. In addition, the study compared T-cell repertoires in thyroid tissue and in blood from about 6 Graves' hyperthyroidism patients.

General study outcomes and caveats: In validation, progression to ophthalmopathy was predicted by the model with about 70% sensitivity and 72.22% specificity, a median of approximately 6.5 months before onset. Most expanded thyroid clonotypes (frequency above 0.001) were also found in blood, which suggests that blood repertoires may mirror thyroid immune responses. No statistical method was used to set the sample size in advance, and investigators knew the group allocation. Ophthalmopathy was separated from stable hyperthyroidism by a 13 V-J signature model, with roughly 88% sensitivity and just over 81% specificity obtained in cross-validation and 80%/75% obtained in testing.

The chain uses TRBV20-1 and TRBJ2-3, and TRBD1 may be the D gene, going by 5 matching bases. Specimen: blood. The receptor comes from a woman aged 18-29 years with Graves' hyperthyroidism. For the CDR3, the sequence is CSARDEPGWGSTDTQYF. The DNA sequence reads TGCAGTGCTAGAGACGAACCCGGATGGGGCTCTACAGATACGCAGTATTTT.